This entry lists 16 T cell receptor beta chains sequenced from one sample in a study of blood T cell repertoires in COVID-19 (dated by TCRdb to 2020 to 2022). The method behind the library was the immunoSEQ multiplex PCR assay. Sourced from immuneACCESS, this table was stored by TCRdb with only in-frame sequences that have V and J called. A share of the clones is absent; for the studies checked, an unresolved V gene accounts for under half, and the remainder has no known explanation. For this sample the table gives tens of thousands of clones, of which 90% were detected only once. The ten largest make up around 0.97% of the sample. Sequencing was done on a sample of peripheral blood. These receptors were collected from a woman aged 50 to 65 in a cohort sampled during active COVID-19.

Details on this clone: Germline is not matched at one junction end, which may reflect a read error. The V call is TRBV4-1, the J call TRBJ1-1, with 9 positions matching TRBD1. CDR3 size: 14 residues. The germline CDR1 and CDR2 sequences are MGHRA and YSYEKL. This CDR3 reads CASSKETGGTEAFF. CDR3 DNA: TGCGCCAGCAGCAAAGAGACAGGGGGAACTGAAGCTTTCTTT.

V usage is TRBV3-1 (or the pseudogene TRBV3-2) and J usage is TRBJ2-2; 11 positions match TRBD1. V gave up 0 bases and J gave up 7 bases; unmatched junction bases: 10. Germline CDR1 LGHDT, CDR2 YNNKEL (reference sequence). The CDR3 loop spans 18 amino acids. CDR3 protein: CASSQEVVDRGRGGELFF. The CDR3 DNA reads TGTGCCAGCAGCCAAGAAGTGGTGGACAGGGGGCGAGGCGGGGAGCTGTTTTTT.

This chain connects TRBV18 to TRBJ1-3; TRBD1 matches 11 bases. Trimming at V came to 3 bases and at J to 7 bases, leaving 8 bases not matched to a gene. Germline loops: CDR1 KGHSH, CDR2 LQKENI. The CDR3 runs 16 residues. CDR3 residues: CASSPIQDRGRNTIYF. The CDR3 DNA follows: TGTGCCAGCTCACCGATACAGGACAGGGGGCGGAACACCATATATTTT.

This chain links TRBV11-2 with TRBJ2-7; 12 nucleotides match TRBD2. This CDR3 comprises 15 residues. The ends lost 7 bases at V and 2 bases at J; junction bases unmatched: 6. Germline V gene lookup returns CDR1 SGHAT and CDR2 FQNNGV. The chain's CDR3 is CASTQGLAGPYEQYF. CDR3 nucleotide sequence: TGTGCCAGCACCCAAGGACTAGCGGGACCCTACGAGCAGTACTTC.

V gene TRBV9 combines with J gene TRBJ2-3; 11 positions match TRBD2. The junction had 5 bases not matched to a gene; V was cut back by 1 base and J by 4 bases. The CDR3 spans 16 residues. Per germline, CDR1 SGDLS and CDR2 YYNGEE. CDR3 sequence (DNA): TGTGCCAGCAGCGTATTCCTAGCGGGAGGCCCAGATACGCAGTATTTT. Translated: CASSVFLAGGPDTQYF.

This clone appeared once. The chain joins TRBV25-1 to TRBJ1-4; TRBD1 matches 9 bases. V gave up 1 base and J gave up 8 bases; unmatched junction bases: 8. The CDR3 runs to 16 residues. CDR1 MGHDK and CDR2 SYGVNS come from the germline V gene. This CDR3 is CASSEFPGQGNEKLFF. The CDR3 coding sequence is TGTGCCAGCAGTGAATTTCCGGGACAGGGTAACGAAAAACTGTTTTTT.

The chain employs TRBV27 and TRBJ2-1, with D perhaps matching TRBD2 (5 bases). The V gene lost 8 bases and the J gene lost 4 bases, with 21 bases spanning the gap. The germline V gene encodes CDR1 MNHEY and CDR2 SMNVEV (reference sequence). The CDR3 has 16 residues. The chain's CDR3 is CASVGGGSSSYNEQFF. DNA of the CDR3: TGTGCCAGCGTTGGAGGAGGCTCCTCTTCTTACAATGAGCAGTTCTTC.

The V and J genes are TRBV11-2 and TRBJ1-5, with D possibly TRBD1 on 6 matching bases. Germline V lookup: CDR1 SGHAT, CDR2 FQNNGV. Trimming took 4 bases from V and 7 from J, leaving 11 bases between them. This CDR3 is 13 amino acids long. The CDR3 here is CASSSQGGQPQHF. Written as DNA, the CDR3 is TGTGCCAGCAGCTCACAGGGTGGACAGCCCCAGCATTTT.

V is TRBV9 and J is TRBJ2-1; tentatively, D is TRBD2 (5 bases). V was shortened by 4 bases and J by 3 bases, with 14 bases between the two germline ends. This CDR3 has 15 amino acids. CDR1 SGDLS and CDR2 YYNGEE come from the germline V gene. The DNA of the CDR3 is TGTGCCAGCAGCCCGTTGGACTTATTCTACAATGAGCAGTTCTTC. Encoded protein: CASSPLDLFYNEQFF.

The chain has TRBV28 and TRBJ2-1, with TRBD2 as a possible D gene (6 bases). Germline values: CDR1 MDHEN, CDR2 SYDVKM. V shed 5 bases and J shed 9 bases, with 20 bases lying between them. CDR3 size: 15 residues. The CDR3 nucleotides are TGTGCCAGCAGTCCCCGCGGGACGACCCAGGGTGAGCAGTTCTTC. Its protein is CASSPRGTTQGEQFF.

The chain employs TRBV19 and TRBJ1-1, with D uncertain. V gave up 6 bases and J gave up 0 bases, with 17 bases separating them. In germline, CDR1 is LNHDA, CDR2 SQIVND (reference sequence). The CDR3 is made up of 16 amino acids. The CDR3 nucleotides are TGTGCCAGTAGCCTCGTTCAAGGCACAGTGAACACTGAAGCTTTCTTT. This codes for CASSLVQGTVNTEAFF.

V and J are TRBV28 and TRBJ2-5, with D perhaps matching TRBD1 (5 bases). The germline V gene has CDR1 MDHEN and CDR2 SYDVKM. V was pared by 3 bases and J by 5 bases, with 10 bases between. The CDR3 contains 13 residues. The CDR3 sequence is CASSFLGRETQYF. CDR3 DNA sequence: TGTGCCAGCAGTTTTCTGGGGCGGGAGACCCAGTACTTC.

V and J are TRBV7-3 and TRBJ1-1; perhaps TRBD1 as D (5 bases). V lost 1 base, J lost 1 base, and 7 bases lay in between. Germline V gene lookup returns CDR1 SGHTA and CDR2 FQGTGA. The CDR3 runs to 14 residues. This CDR3 is CASSLNGQNTEAFF. The CDR3 bases are TGTGCCAGCAGCTTAAATGGACAGAACACTGAAGCTTTCTTT.

The rearrangement joins TRBV5-1 to TRBJ2-7; 7 bases are shared with TRBD2. The germline V gene has CDR1 SGHRS and CDR2 YFSETQ. J was trimmed by 2 bases and V by 3 bases; bases with no gene match: 8. The CDR3 contains 15 residues. CDR3 in DNA: TGCGCCAGCAGCTCAAAAGCGGGAACGCCCTACGAGCAGTACTTC. It specifies CASSSKAGTPYEQYF.

This clone showed up just a few times. This chain links TRBV7-6 with TRBJ1-5; 10 nucleotides line up with TRBD1. Losses at the gene ends were 2 bases for V and 5 bases for J; bases not matched to a gene: 6. The CDR3 runs 16 residues. Germline V gene lookup returns CDR1 SGHVS and CDR2 FNYEAQ. CDR3 sequence reads: CASSLRDRGSDQPQHF. Here the CDR3 DNA reads TGTGCCAGCAGCTTACGGGACAGGGGATCGGATCAGCCCCAGCATTTT.

This rearrangement joins TRBV29-1 to TRBJ1-3; unclear D gene. The CDR3 has 14 amino acids. CDR1 and CDR2 from the germline V gene are SQVTM and ANQGSEA. V gave up 4 bases and J gave up 0 bases, with 10 bases separating them. The CDR3 region is CSVASDTSGNTIYF. The DNA for the CDR3 is TGCAGCGTTGCCTCCGACACCTCTGGAAACACCATATATTTT.